This T cell receptor beta chain was obtained from a study of blood T cell repertoires in COVID-19. Study-level information: Acute-phase and convalescent COVID-19 samples originated in the United States, Italy and Spain. Sources were T cells, B-cell-depleted T cells, or PBMCs; the material itself was cDNA or gDNA.

Per the authors' pipeline: Amplification from reference gene primers served as the basis for estimated nucleated cell counts. Profiling relied on immunoSEQ multiplex PCR, and the TCRdb table lists in-frame clones only, not all of them. The DNA was the basis for D and trimming; V, J and clone size are from that table. Among tens of thousands of clones listed, roughly four fifths were seen once. While infection was still active, Seattle patients were enrolled and then followed longitudinally. CDR3 size: 15 residues. Looked up from germline, CDR1 is MGHRA and CDR2 is YSYEKL. With 4 bases clipped from V and 2 bases from J, the junction kept 6 bases outside the gene matches. This clone was seen a single time.

The V call is TRBV4-1, the J call TRBJ2-3, with 7 nucleotides matching TRBD1. Sample: peripheral blood. The origin of this receptor is a man between 60 and 75 years old with COVID-19, enrolled during active disease. The CDR3 loop is CASSRKGAVTDTQYF. The CDR3 nucleotides read TGCGCCAGCAGCCGCAAGGGGGCAGTCACAGATACGCAGTATTTT.